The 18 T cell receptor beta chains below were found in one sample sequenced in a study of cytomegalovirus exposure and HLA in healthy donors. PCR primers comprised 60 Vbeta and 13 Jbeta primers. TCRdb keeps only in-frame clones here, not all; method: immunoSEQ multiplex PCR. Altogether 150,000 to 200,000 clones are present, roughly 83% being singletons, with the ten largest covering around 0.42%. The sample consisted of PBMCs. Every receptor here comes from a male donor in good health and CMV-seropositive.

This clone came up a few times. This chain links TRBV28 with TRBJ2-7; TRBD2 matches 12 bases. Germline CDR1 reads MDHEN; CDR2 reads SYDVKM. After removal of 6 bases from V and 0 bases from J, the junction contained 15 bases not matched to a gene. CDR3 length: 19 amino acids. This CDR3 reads CASRVTGTSGYSRSYEQYF. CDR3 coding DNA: TGTGCCAGCAGAGTGACCGGGACTAGCGGGTATTCCCGCTCCTACGAGCAGTACTTC.

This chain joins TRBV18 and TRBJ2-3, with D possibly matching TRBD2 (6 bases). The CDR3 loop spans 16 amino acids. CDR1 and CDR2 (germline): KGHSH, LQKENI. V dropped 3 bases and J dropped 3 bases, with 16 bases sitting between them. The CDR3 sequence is CASSPPVGGGTDTQYF. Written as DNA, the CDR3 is TGTGCCAGCTCACCCCCGGTCGGGGGTGGTACAGATACGCAGTATTTT.

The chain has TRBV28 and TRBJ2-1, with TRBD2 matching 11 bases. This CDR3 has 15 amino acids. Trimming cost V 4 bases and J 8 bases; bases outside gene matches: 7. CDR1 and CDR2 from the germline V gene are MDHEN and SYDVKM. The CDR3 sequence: CASSSYSGRADEQFF. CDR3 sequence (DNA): TGTGCCAGCAGTTCGTATAGCGGGAGGGCCGATGAGCAGTTCTTC. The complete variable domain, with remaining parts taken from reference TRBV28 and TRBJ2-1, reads DVKVTQSSRYLVKRTGEKVFLECVQDMDHENMFWYRQDPGLGLRLIYFSYDVKMKEKGDIPEGYSVSREKKERFSLILESASTNQTSMYLCASSSYSGRADEQFFGPGTRLTVL.

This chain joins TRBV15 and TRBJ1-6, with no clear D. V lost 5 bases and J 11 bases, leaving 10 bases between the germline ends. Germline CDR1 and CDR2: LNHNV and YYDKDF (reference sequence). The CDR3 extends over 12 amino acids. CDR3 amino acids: CATSPPVPPLHF. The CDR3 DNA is TGTGCCACCAGCCCTCCGGTACCACCCCTCCACTTT.

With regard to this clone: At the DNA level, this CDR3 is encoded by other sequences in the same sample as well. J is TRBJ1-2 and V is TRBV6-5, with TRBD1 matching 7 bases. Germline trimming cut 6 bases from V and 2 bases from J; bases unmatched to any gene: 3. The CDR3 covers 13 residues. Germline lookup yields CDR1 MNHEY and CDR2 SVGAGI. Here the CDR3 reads CASSRGQNYGYTF. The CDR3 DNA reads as TGTGCCAGCAGCCGGGGACAGAACTATGGCTACACCTTC.

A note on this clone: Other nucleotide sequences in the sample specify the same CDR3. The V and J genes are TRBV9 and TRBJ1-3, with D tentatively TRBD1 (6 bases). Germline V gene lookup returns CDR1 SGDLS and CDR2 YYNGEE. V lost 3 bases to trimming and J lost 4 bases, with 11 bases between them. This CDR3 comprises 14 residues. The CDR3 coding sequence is TGTGCCAGCAGCGACAGGGTAGCCGGAAACACCATATATTTT. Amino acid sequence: CASSDRVAGNTIYF.

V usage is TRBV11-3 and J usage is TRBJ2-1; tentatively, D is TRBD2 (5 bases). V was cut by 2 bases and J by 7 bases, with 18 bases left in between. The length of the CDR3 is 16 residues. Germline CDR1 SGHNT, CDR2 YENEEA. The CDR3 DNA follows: TGTGCCAGCAGCTTACCAGGTCCTCAAGGACTTAATGAGCAGTTCTTC. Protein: CASSLPGPQGLNEQFF.

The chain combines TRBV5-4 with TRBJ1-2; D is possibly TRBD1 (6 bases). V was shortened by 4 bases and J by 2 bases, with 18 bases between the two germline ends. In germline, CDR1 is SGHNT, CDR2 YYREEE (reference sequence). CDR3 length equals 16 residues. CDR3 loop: CASSAGSGTLNYGYTF. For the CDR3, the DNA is TGTGCCAGCAGCGCCGGGTCGGGGACACTGAACTATGGCTACACCTTC.

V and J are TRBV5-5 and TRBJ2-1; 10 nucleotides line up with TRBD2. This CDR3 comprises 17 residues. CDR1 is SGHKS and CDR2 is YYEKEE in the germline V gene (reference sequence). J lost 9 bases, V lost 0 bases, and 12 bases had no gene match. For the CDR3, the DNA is TGTGCCAGCAGCTTGGGGCTAGCGGGGGCCTTTCCCGGTGAGCAGTTCTTC. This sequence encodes CASSLGLAGAFPGEQFF.

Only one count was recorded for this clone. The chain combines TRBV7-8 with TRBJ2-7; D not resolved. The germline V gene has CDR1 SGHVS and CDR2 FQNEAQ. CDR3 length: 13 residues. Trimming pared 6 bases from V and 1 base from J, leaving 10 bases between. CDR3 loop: CASRMTGSYEQYF. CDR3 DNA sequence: TGTGCCAGCAGGATGACTGGGTCCTACGAGCAGTACTTC. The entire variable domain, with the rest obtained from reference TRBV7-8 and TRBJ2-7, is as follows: GAGVSQSPRYKVAKRGQDVALRCDPISGHVSLFWYQQALGQGPEFLTYFQNEAQLDKSGLPSDRFFAERPEGSVSTLKIQRTQQEDSAVYLCASRMTGSYEQYFGPGTRLTVT.

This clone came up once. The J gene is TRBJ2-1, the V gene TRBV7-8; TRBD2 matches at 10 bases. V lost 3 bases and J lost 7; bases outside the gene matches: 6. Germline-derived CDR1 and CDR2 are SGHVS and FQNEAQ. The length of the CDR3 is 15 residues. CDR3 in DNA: TGTGCCAGCAGCTTTGTGGGACTAGCGAAGAATGAGCAGTTCTTC. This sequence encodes CASSFVGLAKNEQFF.

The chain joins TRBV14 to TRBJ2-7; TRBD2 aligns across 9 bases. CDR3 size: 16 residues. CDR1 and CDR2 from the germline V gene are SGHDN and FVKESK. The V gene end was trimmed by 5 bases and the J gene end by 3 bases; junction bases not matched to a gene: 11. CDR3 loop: CASSSAGGPPGYEQYF. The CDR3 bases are TGTGCCAGCAGCTCTGCGGGAGGGCCTCCGGGCTACGAGCAGTACTTC.

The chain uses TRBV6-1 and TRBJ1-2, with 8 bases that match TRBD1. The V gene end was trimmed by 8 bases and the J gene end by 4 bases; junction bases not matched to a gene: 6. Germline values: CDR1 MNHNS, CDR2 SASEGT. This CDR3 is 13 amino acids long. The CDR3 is CASRFDRGYGYTF. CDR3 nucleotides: TGTGCCAGCCGTTTCGACAGGGGCTATGGCTACACCTTC.

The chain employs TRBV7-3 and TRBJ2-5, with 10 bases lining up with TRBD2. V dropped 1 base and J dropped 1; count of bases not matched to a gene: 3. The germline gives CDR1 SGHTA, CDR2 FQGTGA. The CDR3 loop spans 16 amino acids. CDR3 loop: CASSLMASGSQETQYF. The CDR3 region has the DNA TGTGCCAGCAGCTTAATGGCTAGCGGGAGCCAAGAGACCCAGTACTTC. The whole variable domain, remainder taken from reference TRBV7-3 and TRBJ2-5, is GAGVSQTPSNKVTEKGKYVELRCDPISGHTALYWYRQSLGQGPEFLIYFQGTGAADDSGLPNDRFFAVRPEGSVSTLKIQRTERGDSAVYLCASSLMASGSQETQYFGPGTRLLVL.

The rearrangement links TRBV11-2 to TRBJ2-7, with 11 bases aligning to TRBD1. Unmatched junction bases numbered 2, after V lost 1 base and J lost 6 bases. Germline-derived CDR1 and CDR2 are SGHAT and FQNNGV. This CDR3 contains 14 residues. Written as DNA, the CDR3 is TGTGCCAGCAGCTTAGGGACAGGGGGCTCCGAGCAGTACTTC. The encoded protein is CASSLGTGGSEQYF.

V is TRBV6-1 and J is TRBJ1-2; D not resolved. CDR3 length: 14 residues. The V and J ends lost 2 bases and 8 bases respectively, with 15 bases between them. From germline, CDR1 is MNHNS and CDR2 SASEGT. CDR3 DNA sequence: TGTGCCAGCAGTGAACGTCTCGGGGAATCGGGCTACACCTTC. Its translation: CASSERLGESGYTF.

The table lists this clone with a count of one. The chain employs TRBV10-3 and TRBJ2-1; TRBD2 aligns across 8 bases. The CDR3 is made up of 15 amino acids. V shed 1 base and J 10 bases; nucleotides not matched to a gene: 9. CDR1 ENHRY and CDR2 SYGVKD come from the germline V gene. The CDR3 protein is CAISEFSGKGPEQFF. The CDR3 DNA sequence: TGTGCCATCAGTGAGTTTAGCGGGAAGGGCCCAGAGCAGTTCTTC.

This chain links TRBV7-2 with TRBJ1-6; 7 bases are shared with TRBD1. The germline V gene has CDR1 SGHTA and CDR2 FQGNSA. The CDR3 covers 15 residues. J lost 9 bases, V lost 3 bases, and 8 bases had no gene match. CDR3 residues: CASSFSTGQASPLHF. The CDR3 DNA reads TGTGCCAGCAGCTTCTCGACAGGGCAGGCTTCACCCCTCCACTTT.